This note documents a single TCR beta chain sequence. The antigen it recognizes is unknown. Qualities for individual bases were not recorded, and no much larger clone is one base off. This entry comes from a study of blood T cell repertoires in COVID-19 (dated by TCRdb to the early 2020s). Looking at the study overall: Samples covering the acute and convalescent phases of COVID-19 were provided by collaborators in the United States, Italy and Spain. The prospective study material was composed of cDNA or gDNA derived from T cells, B-cell-depleted T cells, or PBMCs. Subjects who had been exposed to COVID-19, were actively infected with it, or had recovered from it provided the deeply sampled blood TCRbeta repertoires that made up the dataset. The repertoires were made available in a free public database intended to serve as a resource for research on the immune response to SARS-CoV-2. Samples came from the ongoing ImmuneRACE study (first 160 participants) plus 1,254 subjects from 6 global collaborators. Nearly every sample came with metadata listing a de-identified subject ID, COVID-19 status, age in years and sex. Where available, HLA class I and class II types were taken from metadata supplied by the sample provider and were not determined by assay-based typing.

Study-wide conclusions, independent of this receptor: Clinical and demographic metadata were provided uncurated, with the amount varying by source and participant.

Participants in the prospective study were aged about 18 to 95 years, lived in some 24 United States geographic areas, and enrolled through a virtual design. Cohort assignment in the prospective study relied on participant-reported clinical history from a screening survey and a study questionnaire. Mobile phlebotomists in the prospective study collected whole blood, serum and a nasopharyngeal or oropharyngeal swab from every participant. Additional blood draws and questionnaires over an approximately 2-month period could optionally be provided by prospective study participants. Before DNA extraction, prospective study blood samples were shipped either frozen or at room temperature. CDR1 SNHLY and CDR2 FYNNEI are derived from the germline V gene. Taken from cysteine to phenylalanine, the CDR3 has 13 residues. The entry retains the CDR3 DNA only, 39 bases that are in frame from base 1. The germline ends are 6 bases apart after V is trimmed by 3 bases and J by 0 bases.

TCRbeta CDR3 regions were amplified from genomic DNA using the immunoSEQ Assay, a bias-controlled multiplex PCR. The authors processed their data as follows. Nucleated cell counts per sample were estimated from amplification of reference gene primers within the assay. To quantify the absolute abundance of each unique TCRbeta CDR3 rearrangement, sequence reads were collapsed and filtered. Productive Simpson clonality was computed per sample as the square root of Simpson's diversity index over productive rearrangements. TCRdb retrieved this table from immuneACCESS and kept in-frame rearrangements only. Not all clones are present; in checked studies, unresolved V genes account for under half, and no reason is known for the remainder. The V and J calls and clone size come from that table; D and trimming were worked out from the DNA. The sample table shows some 300,000 clones, and 90% are seen once. Of the sample, approximately 4% is held by the ten largest clones.

Sequencing was done on a sample of PBMCs or T cells enriched from blood (not recorded which). This receptor was obtained from a woman between 18 and 29 years old with acute COVID-19. The sequence joins TRBV2 to TRBJ2-7; tentative D gene TRBD2, with 6 bases matching. The DNA sequence reads TGTGCCAGCAGTGAGGAGGGCTCCTACGAGCAGTACTTC. Its protein reads: CASSEEGSYEQYF. Outside the CDR3, residues come from the reference TRBV2 and TRBJ2-7 proteins, so the full variable domain is: EPEVTQTPSHQVTQMGQEVILRCVPISNHLYFYWYRQILGQKVEFLVSFYNNEISEKSEIFDDQFSVERPDGSNFTLKIRSTKLEDSAMYFCASSEEGSYEQYFGPGTRLTVT.